Following are 7 T cell receptor beta chains from one sample sequenced in a study of T cell responses to AZD1222 COVID-19 vaccine. TCRdb's copy holds only in-frame clones and misses some; the assay was immunoSEQ multiplex PCR. The data show around 120,000 clones, about 89% seen once. Sample: peripheral blood, taken on day 0 of AZD1222 vaccination. These receptors were taken from an adult in good health.

This clone was seen once. The chain carries TRBV6-2 or TRBV6-3 and TRBJ2-5; D perhaps matches TRBD2 (6 bases). Per the germline V gene, CDR1 is MNHEY and CDR2 is SVGEGT. Trimming pared 4 bases from V and 5 bases from J, leaving 11 bases between. The CDR3 is made up of 13 amino acids. The CDR3 reads CASSSSGRETQYF. In DNA form, the CDR3 reads TGTGCCAGCAGTTCTAGTGGGAGGGAGACCCAGTACTTC.

This chain links TRBV2 with TRBJ1-2, with D perhaps matching TRBD1 (6 bases). CDR3 size: 15 residues. The V gene's germline CDR1 is SNHLY and CDR2 FYNNEI. Trimming left V 8 bases short and J 3 bases short, with 19 bases between. In DNA form, the CDR3 reads TGTGCCAGCGGGATCCGGGAGGGGGGGCACTATGGCTACACCTTC. The encoded protein is CASGIREGGHYGYTF.

CDR3 amino acids: CASSAHRGQGPEQYF. The CDR3 DNA reads TGTGCCAGCAGCGCCCACCGGGGACAGGGACCCGAGCAGTACTTC. The gene calls are TRBV9 and TRBJ2-7, with TRBD1 identical over 9 bases. Germline CDR1 is SGDLS and CDR2 is YYNGEE. Unmatched junction bases numbered 10, after V lost 3 bases and J lost 6 bases. This CDR3 is built from 15 residues.

The rearrangement joins TRBV19 to TRBJ2-7, with D possibly matching TRBD2 (6 bases). Trimming cost V 3 bases and J 0 bases, with 12 bases left between them. Germline values: CDR1 LNHDA, CDR2 SQIVND (reference sequence). The CDR3 length is 15 residues. The CDR3 here is CASSIGGRNSYEQYF. CDR3 sequence (DNA): TGTGCCAGTAGTATCGGGGGACGGAACTCCTACGAGCAGTACTTC.

With respect to this clone: Different DNA sequences within this sample yield the same CDR3. The chain links TRBV10-3 to TRBJ2-1; perhaps TRBD1 as D (6 bases). Germline V CDR1 and CDR2: ENHRY, SYGVKD. This CDR3 region has 15 residues. The V gene lost 0 bases and the J gene lost 4 bases, with 10 bases spanning the gap. CDR3 amino acids: CAISESGQGYNEQFF. The CDR3, as DNA: TGTGCCATCAGTGAGTCTGGTCAGGGGTACAATGAGCAGTTCTTC.

V and J are TRBV21-1 and TRBJ1-5; the D call of TRBD1 is as the table states it, not checked on the DNA. TRBV21-1 is shown as a pseudogene. The CDR3 is 15 amino acids. The DNA for the CDR3 is TGTGCCAGCAGCAAGGACAGGAGAGGAAATCAGCCCCAGCATTTT. Translation: CASSKDRRGNQPQHF.

This chain joins TRBV27 and TRBJ2-2; D is undetermined. Germline V gene lookup returns CDR1 MNHEY and CDR2 SMNVEV (reference sequence). V lost 7 bases and J lost 0, with 9 bases in between. The CDR3 runs to 14 residues. CDR3 in amino acids: CASTPAANTGELFF. The CDR3 coding sequence is TGTGCCAGCACGCCAGCCGCGAACACCGGGGAGCTGTTTTTT.